One sample yielded the 23 T cell receptor beta chains listed below, sequenced in a study of blood T cell repertoires in COVID-19. The table came from immunoSEQ multiplex PCR; TCRdb's copy has only in-frame clones and leaves some out. This table holds roughly 25,000 clones, roughly 80% found once. Input material: peripheral blood. All receptors derive from a human donor in a cohort sampled during active COVID-19.

The rearrangement joins TRBV7-3 to TRBJ2-5; 10 nucleotides agree with TRBD2. J lost 2 bases, V lost 2 bases, and 2 bases had no gene match. The germline V gene encodes CDR1 SGHTA and CDR2 FQGTGA. This CDR3 comprises 15 residues. The CDR3 sequence: CASSLGAGGQETQYF. DNA for the CDR3: TGTGCCAGCAGCTTAGGAGCGGGGGGGCAAGAGACCCAGTACTTC.

The rearrangement uses TRBV7-9 and TRBJ2-7, with 12 bases lining up with TRBD2. Per germline, CDR1 SEHNR and CDR2 FQNEAQ (reference sequence). Trimming took 5 bases from V and 4 from J; bases not matched to a gene: 9. This CDR3 is 16 amino acids long. For the CDR3, the DNA is TGTGCCAGCAGCCCACTAGCGGGGGGAGCTATATACGAGCAGTACTTC. Residues: CASSPLAGGAIYEQYF.

The chain employs TRBV5-6 and TRBJ1-1; tentatively, D is TRBD1 (5 bases). This CDR3 contains 11 residues. CDR1 SGHDT and CDR2 YYEEEE come from the germline V gene. V was pared by 5 bases and J by 8 bases, with 10 bases between. This CDR3 reads CASSYRTEAFF. The CDR3 DNA reads TGTGCCAGCAGTTACCGGACAGAAGCTTTCTTT.

The gene calls are TRBV7-3 and TRBJ2-5; TRBD1 aligns across 8 bases. The CDR3 has 15 residues. V trimming: 5 bases; J trimming: 5 bases; junction bases outside the gene matches: 10. CDR1 and CDR2 from the germline V gene are SGHTA and FQGTGA. CDR3 sequence: CASSPAGGLGETQYF. As DNA, the CDR3 is TGTGCCAGCAGCCCGGCAGGGGGCCTAGGGGAGACCCAGTACTTC.

CDR3 region: CATSGLAGVNTGELFF. For the CDR3, the DNA is TGTGCCACCTCAGGACTAGCGGGAGTAAACACCGGGGAGCTGTTTTTT. This chain joins TRBV15 and TRBJ2-2, with 13 bases aligning to TRBD2. This CDR3 comprises 16 residues. V gave up 8 bases and J gave up 2 bases; unmatched junction bases: 5. In germline, CDR1 is LNHNV, CDR2 YYDKDF (reference sequence).

This clone was picked up one time. The V gene is TRBV6-5, the J gene TRBJ1-6; 7 nucleotides line up with TRBD1. Unmatched junction bases numbered 4, after V lost 0 bases and J lost 8 bases. Germline values: CDR1 MNHEY, CDR2 SVGAGI. CDR3 length equals 15 residues. CDR3 nucleotide sequence: TGTGCCAGCAGTTACTCGATCAGGGGGGATTCACCCCTCCACTTT. Translating it yields CASSYSIRGDSPLHF.

This chain connects TRBV24-1 to TRBJ1-5; 9 bases align to TRBD1. This CDR3 is built from 12 residues. V dropped 11 bases and J dropped 6; count of bases not matched to a gene: 4. CDR1 and CDR2 (germline): KGHDR, SFDVKD. The DNA of the CDR3 is TGTGCCATTCAGGGACAGGGTCAGCCCCAGCATTTT. It specifies CAIQGQGQPQHF.

The J gene is TRBJ2-5, the V gene TRBV15; 7 bases are shared with TRBD2. The V and J ends lost 1 base and 7 bases, in that order; junction bases with no gene match: 9. Germline V CDR1 and CDR2: LNHNV, YYDKDF (reference sequence). This CDR3 is built from 15 residues. The DNA for the CDR3 is TGTGCCACCAGCAGAGCCCGGACTAGTATCGCGACCCAGTACTTC. This sequence encodes CATSRARTSIATQYF.

This sequence joins TRBV2 and TRBJ1-5, with D uncertain. V lost 7 bases and J 8 bases, leaving 12 bases between the germline ends. The CDR3 is made up of 12 amino acids. Per the germline V gene, CDR1 is SNHLY and CDR2 is FYNNEI. CDR3: CASIGGSEPQHF. The CDR3 DNA is TGTGCCAGCATAGGAGGTTCGGAGCCCCAGCATTTT.

Sample share makes this clone medium-sized. This chain uses TRBV4-2 with TRBJ1-5, with 8 bases aligning to TRBD1. CDR1 and CDR2 from the germline V gene are LGHNA and YNFKEQ. Trimming at V came to 3 bases and at J to 4 bases, leaving 8 bases not matched to a gene. This CDR3 comprises 16 residues. The CDR3 DNA sequence: TGTGCCAGCAGCCAGGAGACAGGGGTGCGAAATCAGCCCCAGCATTTT. It specifies CASSQETGVRNQPQHF.

The V call is TRBV7-8, the J call TRBJ1-4; 7 nucleotides match TRBD1. Trimming at V came to 5 bases and at J to 6 bases, leaving 12 bases not matched to a gene. This CDR3 comprises 16 residues. Germline CDR1 SGHVS, CDR2 FQNEAQ. CDR3 bases: TGTGCCAGCAGCCCCGGGACAGACCTATCTTATGAAAAACTGTTTTTT. It translates to CASSPGTDLSYEKLFF.

This clone has only a few counts. This rearrangement joins TRBV6-1 to TRBJ2-7, with D possibly being TRBD2 (5 bases). In germline, CDR1 is MNHNS, CDR2 SASEGT. CDR3 length equals 16 residues. V lost 0 bases to trimming and J lost 2 bases, with 14 bases between them. The CDR3 DNA sequence: TGTGCCAGCAGTGAAGCGGTGGTAGCGAGTACCTACGAGCAGTACTTC. Its translation is CASSEAVVASTYEQYF.

The chain recombines TRBV7-9 with TRBJ2-1; 7 bases match TRBD1. After removal of 1 base from V and 3 bases from J, the junction contained 6 bases not matched to a gene. CDR3 length: 16 residues. Germline lookup yields CDR1 SEHNR and CDR2 FQNEAQ (reference sequence). The CDR3 region is CASSLGDREIYNEQFF. CDR3 DNA: TGTGCCAGCAGCTTAGGCGACAGGGAAATCTACAATGAGCAGTTCTTC.

The rearrangement links TRBV9 to TRBJ2-2, with TRBD1 matching over 8 bases. With V trimmed by 0 bases and J by 1 base, 5 bases remained unmatched. Germline V gene lookup returns CDR1 SGDLS and CDR2 YYNGEE. The CDR3 runs 17 residues. The CDR3 DNA reads TGTGCCAGCAGCGTAGCTATCGGACAGGGGAACACCGGGGAGCTGTTTTTT. Amino acid sequence: CASSVAIGQGNTGELFF.

This clone was seen only once. The chain links TRBV7-3 to TRBJ2-3, with 8 bases lining up with TRBD2. Per germline, CDR1 SGHTA and CDR2 FQGTGA. The trim removed 4 bases at V and 2 bases at J, leaving 8 bases unmatched. The CDR3 extends over 16 amino acids. CDR3: CASSSGLDPFTDTQYF. In nucleotides, the CDR3 is TGTGCCAGCAGCTCGGGACTAGATCCGTTCACAGATACGCAGTATTTT.

V gene TRBV27 combines with J gene TRBJ2-1; 7 positions match TRBD2. The germline V gene encodes CDR1 MNHEY and CDR2 SMNVEV (reference sequence). This CDR3 has 16 amino acids. With V trimmed by 5 bases and J by 0 bases, 7 bases remained unmatched. The CDR3 loop is CASSPEAGSSYNEQFF. The CDR3 nucleotides are TGTGCCAGCAGTCCCGAAGCGGGAAGCTCCTACAATGAGCAGTTCTTC.

V usage is TRBV6-4 and J usage is TRBJ2-3; 12 bases agree with TRBD2. CDR1 MRHNA and CDR2 SNTAGT come from the germline V gene. This CDR3 has 16 amino acids. V lost 4 bases to trimming and J lost 4 bases; unmatched junction nucleotides: 6. The CDR3 sequence: CASSVTSGGYADTQYF. In DNA form, the CDR3 reads TGTGCCAGCAGTGTTACTAGCGGGGGGTATGCAGATACGCAGTATTTT.

The rearrangement links TRBV3-1 (or the pseudogene TRBV3-2) to TRBJ2-2; 8 bases are a match to TRBD2. Trimming removed 8 bases from V and 3 bases from J; junction bases left unmatched: 14. The CDR3 contains 17 residues. Per germline, CDR1 LGHDT and CDR2 YNNKEL (reference sequence). The CDR3 region is CASRTSGGAMDTGELFF. DNA of the CDR3: TGTGCCAGCCGTACATCCGGGGGGGCAATGGACACCGGGGAGCTGTTTTTT.

The gene calls are TRBV5-1 and TRBJ2-5; 10 bases match TRBD2. The length of the CDR3 is 16 residues. Per germline, CDR1 SGHRS and CDR2 YFSETQ. V dropped 0 bases and J dropped 1; count of bases not matched to a gene: 3. The CDR3 region has the DNA TGCGCCAGCAGCTTGGCTAGCGGGGGCCTCCAAGAGACCCAGTACTTC. It yields the protein CASSLASGGLQETQYF.

This chain joins TRBV15 and TRBJ2-6, with D possibly being TRBD1 (6 bases). V was trimmed by 0 bases and J by 9 bases, leaving 12 bases between them. The CDR3 contains 15 residues. Germline-derived CDR1 and CDR2 are LNHNV and YYDKDF (reference sequence). CDR3 nucleotide sequence: TGTGCCACCAGCAGAGATCGGCAGGGGAACAACGTCCTGACTTTC. Protein sequence: CATSRDRQGNNVLTF.

Details on this clone: Other DNA sequences of this sample code for an identical CDR3. The V gene is TRBV19, the J gene TRBJ2-2; 8 bases fit TRBD2. The length of the CDR3 is 14 residues. Trimming removed 5 bases from V and 6 bases from J; junction bases left unmatched: 5. Germline V gives CDR1 LNHDA, CDR2 SQIVND (reference sequence). The CDR3 DNA reads TGTGCCAGTAGTGGTCGGGGGGGGCCCGGGGAGCTGTTTTTT. As protein: CASSGRGGPGELFF.

V is TRBV7-2 and J is TRBJ1-6; weak D call: TRBD1 (6 bases). Per the germline V gene, CDR1 is SGHTA and CDR2 is FQGNSA. V lost 5 bases and J 5 bases, leaving 16 bases between the germline ends. The length of the CDR3 is 16 residues. DNA for the CDR3: TGTGCCAGCAGCCGTACAGGGAGCTATAATAATTCACCCCTCCACTTT. It yields the protein CASSRTGSYNNSPLHF.

V is TRBV4-1 and J is TRBJ1-2, with 7 positions matching TRBD1. This CDR3 has 14 residues. The J segment lost 6 bases and the V segment lost 8 bases, leaving 12 bases of the junction unmatched. Germline V CDR1 and CDR2: MGHRA, YSYEKL. The CDR3 DNA reads TGCGCCAGCGAAAGGTGGGGGACAGAGAATGGCTACACCTTC. Translation: CASERWGTENGYTF.